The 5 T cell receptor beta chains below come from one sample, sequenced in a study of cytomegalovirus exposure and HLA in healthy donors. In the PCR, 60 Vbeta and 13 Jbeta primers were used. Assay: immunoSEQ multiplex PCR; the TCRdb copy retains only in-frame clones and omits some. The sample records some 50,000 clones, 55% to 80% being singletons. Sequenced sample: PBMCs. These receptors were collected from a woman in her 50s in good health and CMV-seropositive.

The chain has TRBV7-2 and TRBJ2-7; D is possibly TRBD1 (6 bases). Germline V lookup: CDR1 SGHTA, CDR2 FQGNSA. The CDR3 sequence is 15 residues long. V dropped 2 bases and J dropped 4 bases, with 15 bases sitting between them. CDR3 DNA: TGTGCCAGCAGCTTAAATCAGGGGTATGTTTACGAGCAGTACTTC. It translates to CASSLNQGYVYEQYF.

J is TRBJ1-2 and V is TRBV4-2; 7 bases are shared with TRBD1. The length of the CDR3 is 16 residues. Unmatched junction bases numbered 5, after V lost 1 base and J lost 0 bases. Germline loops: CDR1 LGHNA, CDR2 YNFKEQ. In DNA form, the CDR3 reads TGTGCCAGCAGCCAAGGAGGACAGGAAGCTAACTATGGCTACACCTTC. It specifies CASSQGGQEANYGYTF.

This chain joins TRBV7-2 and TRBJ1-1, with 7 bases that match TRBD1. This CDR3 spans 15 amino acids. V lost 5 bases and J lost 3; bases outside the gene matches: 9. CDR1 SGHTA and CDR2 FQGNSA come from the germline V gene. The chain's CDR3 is CASSQRQGGYTEAFF. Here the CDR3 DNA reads TGTGCCAGCAGCCAGAGACAGGGTGGTTACACTGAAGCTTTCTTT.

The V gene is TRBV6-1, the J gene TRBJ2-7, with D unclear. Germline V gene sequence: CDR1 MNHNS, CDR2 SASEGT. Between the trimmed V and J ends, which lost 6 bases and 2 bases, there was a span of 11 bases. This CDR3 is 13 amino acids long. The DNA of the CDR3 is TGTGCCAGCAGGGGCCGCCTTCCCTACGAGCAGTACTTC. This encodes CASRGRLPYEQYF.

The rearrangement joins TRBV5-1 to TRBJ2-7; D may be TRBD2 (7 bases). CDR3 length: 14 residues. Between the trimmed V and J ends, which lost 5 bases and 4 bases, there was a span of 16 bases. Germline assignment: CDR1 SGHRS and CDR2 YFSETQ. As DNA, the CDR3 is TGCGCCAGCAGGGGCAGCGGGACAAAATACGAGCAGTACTTC. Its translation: CASRGSGTKYEQYF.